The 27 T cell receptor beta chains below all came from one sample that was sequenced in a study of long-term antiretroviral therapy in people with HIV. Assay version v3.0 of immunoSEQ was used, and it was run at survey level. Measured with immunoSEQ multiplex PCR; TCRdb has only the in-frame clones, and not every one. The sample lists some 7,800 clones; 81% were seen once. Material: unsorted PBMCs, obtained roughly 2.5 years before starting antiretroviral therapy. All receptors derive from a man aged 35-49 years with HIV.

The V call is TRBV18, the J call TRBJ2-1; D is possibly TRBD2 (5 bases). CDR3 length equals 17 residues. V was trimmed by 3 bases and J by 4 bases, leaving 19 bases between them. The germline V gene encodes CDR1 KGHSH and CDR2 LQKENI. The CDR3 loop reads CASSPLPFGSGYNEQFF. Here the CDR3 DNA reads TGTGCCAGCTCACCCCTGCCCTTCGGCTCGGGGTACAATGAGCAGTTCTTC.

The rearrangement uses TRBV25-1 and TRBJ1-1; D unclear. The germline V gene has CDR1 MGHDK and CDR2 SYGVNS. This CDR3 comprises 14 residues. V gave up 4 bases and J gave up 4 bases, with 13 bases separating them. Here the CDR3 reads CASSVEGAGTEAFF. The CDR3 DNA reads as TGTGCCAGCAGTGTGGAGGGAGCGGGCACTGAAGCTTTCTTT.

This sequence joins TRBV5-1 and TRBJ1-2, with no clear D. This CDR3 has 15 amino acids. Germline lookup yields CDR1 SGHRS and CDR2 YFSETQ. Trimming removed 0 bases from V and 6 bases from J, with 15 bases in between. In nucleotides, the CDR3 is TGCGCCAGCAGCTTGGCCACCCCTTCTGGAGATGGCTACACCTTC. The encoded protein is CASSLATPSGDGYTF.

V usage is TRBV5-4 and J usage is TRBJ2-7; 8 nucleotides line up with TRBD2. Per the germline V gene, CDR1 is SGHNT and CDR2 is YYREEE (reference sequence). The CDR3 is 15 residues long. The junction had 5 bases not matched to a gene; V was cut back by 0 bases and J by 3 bases. The CDR3 is CASSLAGSGDYEQYF. The CDR3 nucleotides read TGTGCCAGCAGCTTGGCGGGTAGCGGGGACTACGAGCAGTACTTC. The full variable domain, in which reference TRBV5-4 and TRBJ2-7 provide the parts outside the CDR3, is ETGVTQSPTHLIKTRGQQVTLRCSSQSGHNTVSWYQQALGQGPQFIFQYYREEENGRGNFPPRFSGLQFPNYSSELNVNALELDDSALYLCASSLAGSGDYEQYFGPGTRLTVT.

The count of this clone is one. The chain employs TRBV11-3 and TRBJ2-7; no definite D call. The germline V gene encodes CDR1 SGHNT and CDR2 YENEEA. The CDR3 length is 12 residues. Trimming took off 0 bases at V and 5 bases at J, with 5 bases between the two ends. The CDR3 protein is CASSLDGNEQYF. As DNA, the CDR3 is TGTGCCAGCAGCTTAGATGGGAACGAGCAGTACTTC.

V and J are TRBV20-1 and TRBJ2-3; D remains ambiguous. CDR3 length: 11 amino acids. V was trimmed by 5 bases and J by 4 bases, leaving 7 bases between them. CDR1 and CDR2 (germline): DFQATT, SNEGSKA (reference sequence). CDR3 in DNA: TGCAGTGCTGGGCCCGCAGATACGCAGTATTTT. Amino acids: CSAGPADTQYF.

The chain combines TRBV27 with TRBJ1-3; 7 bases align to TRBD1. V dropped 4 bases and J dropped 3; count of bases not matched to a gene: 9. This CDR3 is 16 amino acids long. CDR1 and CDR2 (germline): MNHEY, SMNVEV (reference sequence). The CDR3 DNA follows: TGTGCCAGCAGTTGGGGACAGCCCAAAGATGGAAACACCATATATTTT. This translates into CASSWGQPKDGNTIYF.

The J gene is TRBJ2-7, the V gene TRBV29-1; no reliable D call. The germline CDR1 and CDR2 sequences are SQVTM and ANQGSEA. Trimming took 3 bases from V and 0 from J, leaving 9 bases between them. This CDR3 is built from 13 residues. The CDR3 sequence is CSVESPSSYEQYF. The CDR3 bases are TGCAGCGTTGAGAGTCCCAGCTCCTACGAGCAGTACTTC.

The rearrangement links TRBV9 to TRBJ2-7, with D possibly being TRBD1 or TRBD2 (5 bases each). The CDR3 is 15 residues long. CDR1 is SGDLS, CDR2 YYNGEE, per germline. Trimming removed 0 bases from V and 2 bases from J, with 12 bases in between. The CDR3 region is CASSVVEGPTYEQYF. Here the CDR3 DNA reads TGTGCCAGCAGCGTAGTTGAGGGACCCACCTACGAGCAGTACTTC.

The chain links TRBV28 to TRBJ2-7; tentative D call: TRBD2 (6 bases). The V gene lost 1 base and the J gene lost 3 bases, with 13 bases spanning the gap. The CDR3 has 15 amino acids. CDR1 and CDR2 (germline): MDHEN, SYDVKM. The CDR3 protein is CASSLYQGGLYEQYF. The CDR3 nucleotides read TGTGCCAGCAGTTTATATCAGGGAGGACTCTACGAGCAGTACTTC.

This clone counts as medium-sized. The chain employs TRBV6-1 and TRBJ2-7; D could derive from TRBD1 or TRBD2 (5 bases each). The CDR3 has 14 residues. Germline V gene sequence: CDR1 MNHNS, CDR2 SASEGT. Trimming took off 5 bases at V and 5 bases at J, with 16 bases between the two ends. The CDR3 nucleotides read TGTGCCAGCAGTTCCCGGGGCCTAAGGGACGAGCAGTACTTC. Translating it yields CASSSRGLRDEQYF.

The chain has TRBV20-1 and TRBJ1-2; 7 nucleotides match TRBD1. CDR1 is DFQATT, CDR2 SNEGSKA, per germline (reference sequence). Trimming removed 6 bases from V and 9 bases from J; junction bases left unmatched: 7. The CDR3 extends over 11 amino acids. The CDR3: CSARDSISYTF. The CDR3 DNA is TGCAGTGCCCGGGACAGCATAAGCTACACCTTC.

The chain combines TRBV5-1 with TRBJ2-1; 9 bases fit TRBD2. The trim removed 5 bases at V and 7 bases at J, leaving 4 bases unmatched. CDR1 is SGHRS and CDR2 is YFSETQ in the germline V gene. The CDR3 loop spans 13 amino acids. CDR3 in amino acids: CASRLAGMNEQFF. Written as DNA, the CDR3 is TGCGCCAGCAGGCTAGCGGGGATGAATGAGCAGTTCTTC.

The gene calls are TRBV7-2 and TRBJ2-3; TRBD2 agrees at 9 bases. The CDR3 has 16 residues. J lost 3 bases, V lost 1 base, and 5 bases had no gene match. Germline lookup yields CDR1 SGHTA and CDR2 FQGNSA. The CDR3 coding sequence is TGTGCCAGCAGCTTAGATGGCGGGGGGGTTACAGATACGCAGTATTTT. It specifies CASSLDGGGVTDTQYF.

V is TRBV9 and J is TRBJ2-3; D uncertain. Looked up from germline, CDR1 is SGDLS and CDR2 is YYNGEE. Trimming pared 0 bases from V and 4 bases from J, leaving 15 bases between. CDR3 size: 16 residues. The CDR3 here is CASSVEAWAGSDTQYF. CDR3 DNA sequence: TGTGCCAGCAGCGTAGAAGCGTGGGCAGGCTCAGATACGCAGTATTTT. The variable domain in full, completed from reference TRBV9 and TRBJ2-3, reads DSGVTQTPKHLITATGQRVTLRCSPRSGDLSVYWYQQSLDQGLQFLIQYYNGEERAKGNILERFSAQQFPDLHSELNLSSLELGDSALYFCASSVEAWAGSDTQYFGPGTRLTVL.

This clone has more than one count but fewer than ten. The chain employs TRBV4-1 and TRBJ1-1; 9 bases map to TRBD1. V shed 6 bases and J 0 bases; nucleotides not matched to a gene: 5. This CDR3 has 15 amino acids. Germline V CDR1 and CDR2: MGHRA, YSYEKL. CDR3 in amino acids: CASSLDRGMNTEAFF. DNA of the CDR3: TGCGCCAGCAGTTTGGACAGGGGTATGAACACTGAAGCTTTCTTT.

The genes are TRBV2 and TRBJ1-2; D is uncertain. The CDR3 consists of 12 residues. The germline V gene has CDR1 SNHLY and CDR2 FYNNEI. V shed 7 bases and J shed 4 bases, with 10 bases lying between them. The CDR3 sequence: CASTLGGYGYTF. The DNA for the CDR3 is TGTGCCAGCACCTTGGGCGGCTATGGCTACACCTTC. Complete variable domain (other parts from reference TRBV2 and TRBJ1-2): EPEVTQTPSHQVTQMGQEVILRCVPISNHLYFYWYRQILGQKVEFLVSFYNNEISEKSEIFDDQFSVERPDGSNFTLKIRSTKLEDSAMYFCASTLGGYGYTFGSGTRLTVV.

The CDR3 here is CASSLTGNTEAFF. In nucleotides, the CDR3 is TGTGCCAGCAGCTTGACAGGCAACACTGAAGCTTTCTTT. The chain recombines TRBV7-9 with TRBJ1-1, with D perhaps TRBD1 (6 bases). From germline, CDR1 is SEHNR and CDR2 FQNEAQ (reference sequence). V was clipped by 3 bases and J by 2 bases, with 7 bases between them. The CDR3 extends over 13 amino acids.

This chain's CDR3 is CASILAGVDEQFF. DNA of the CDR3: TGTGCCAGCATACTAGCGGGGGTCGATGAGCAGTTCTTC. The chain links TRBV2 to TRBJ2-1; 11 bases map to TRBD2. Germline V gene sequence: CDR1 SNHLY, CDR2 FYNNEI. V lost 7 bases to trimming and J lost 8 bases; unmatched junction nucleotides: 4. The CDR3 length is 13 residues.

This sequence joins TRBV5-6 and TRBJ2-1, with a possible D match to TRBD1 (6 bases). The CDR3 loop spans 16 amino acids. CDR1 and CDR2 from the germline V gene are SGHDT and YYEEEE. Trimming pared 4 bases from V and 0 bases from J, leaving 14 bases between. Here the CDR3 DNA reads TGTGCCAGCAGCGGGGCAGGGGTAAGCTCCTACAATGAGCAGTTCTTC. As protein: CASSGAGVSSYNEQFF. Full variable domain (rest looked up from reference TRBV5-6 and TRBJ2-1): DAGVTQSPTHLIKTRGQQVTLRCSPKSGHDTVSWYQQALGQGPQFIFQYYEEEERQRGNFPDRFSGHQFPNYSSELNVNALLLGDSALYLCASSGAGVSSYNEQFFGPGTRLTVL.

The J gene is TRBJ2-5, the V gene TRBV7-9; 10 nucleotides match TRBD1. The DNA end is more similar to TRBJ2-7, so the J call may be wrong. The germline V gene has CDR1 SEHNR and CDR2 FQNEAQ (reference sequence). The CDR3 runs 14 residues. Written as DNA, the CDR3 is TGTGCCAGCAGCACCGGGACAGGGGTGGGCGAGCAGTACTTC. Translated: CASSTGTGVGEQYF.

V and J are TRBV11-1 and TRBJ2-2, with D perhaps assigned TRBD1 or TRBD2 (5 bases each). Germline V gene lookup returns CDR1 SGHAT and CDR2 FQDESV (reference sequence). CDR3 size: 17 residues. V lost 5 bases, J lost 5 bases, and 21 bases lay in between. CDR3 sequence (DNA): TGTGCCAGCAGCCCCGATCAGCAGGGATGGGGGACCGGGGAGCTGTTTTTT. It codes for CASSPDQQGWGTGELFF.

The V gene is TRBV4-2, the J gene TRBJ2-2, with 10 bases lining up with TRBD2. V lost 0 bases to trimming and J lost 6 bases; unmatched junction nucleotides: 7. Germline V gives CDR1 LGHNA, CDR2 YNFKEQ. This CDR3 contains 17 residues. CDR3 region: CASSQDMGLAFAGELFF. As DNA, the CDR3 is TGTGCCAGCAGCCAAGATATGGGACTAGCGTTTGCCGGGGAGCTGTTTTTT.

The genes are TRBV28 and TRBJ2-3; D tentatively fits TRBD1 or TRBD2 (5 bases each). V was pared by 2 bases and J by 0 bases, with 9 bases between. This CDR3 comprises 15 residues. Germline lookup yields CDR1 MDHEN and CDR2 SYDVKM. The CDR3 here is CASSLTGPSTDTQYF. CDR3 DNA: TGTGCCAGCAGTTTAACGGGGCCTAGCACAGATACGCAGTATTTT.

This rearrangement joins TRBV5-4 to TRBJ2-7; D may be TRBD1 or TRBD2 (5 bases each). The CDR3 is 15 residues long. Trimming left V 0 bases short and J 7 bases short, with 17 bases between. Germline loops: CDR1 SGHNT, CDR2 YYREEE (reference sequence). CDR3 sequence reads: CASSLGAGTSVEQYF. The CDR3 coding sequence is TGTGCCAGCAGCTTGGGGGCCGGGACGTCTGTGGAGCAGTACTTC.

The chain carries TRBV11-3 and TRBJ2-2, with 14 bases fitting TRBD2. Germline CDR1 reads SGHNT; CDR2 reads YENEEA. Trimming cost V 5 bases and J 6 bases; bases outside gene matches: 5. The CDR3 contains 16 residues. CDR3 sequence reads: CASSLRTSGGPGELFF. In DNA, the CDR3 is TGTGCCAGCAGCCTTAGGACTAGCGGGGGGCCCGGGGAGCTGTTTTTT. Drawing the rest from reference TRBV11-3 and TRBJ2-2, the complete variable domain is EAGVVQSPRYKIIEKKQPVAFWCNPISGHNTLYWYLQNLGQGPELLIRYENEEAVDDSQLPKDRFSAERLKGVDSTLKIQPAELGDSAVYLCASSLRTSGGPGELFFGEGSRLTVL.

The chain has TRBV7-2 and TRBJ1-1, with D uncertain. Trimming shortened V by 1 base and J by 8 bases, and 11 bases separated the two germline ends. The CDR3 length is 13 residues. In germline, CDR1 is SGHTA, CDR2 FQGNSA. The CDR3: CASSLVLGLEAFF. DNA of the CDR3: TGTGCCAGCAGCTTAGTCCTAGGGCTCGAAGCTTTCTTT.